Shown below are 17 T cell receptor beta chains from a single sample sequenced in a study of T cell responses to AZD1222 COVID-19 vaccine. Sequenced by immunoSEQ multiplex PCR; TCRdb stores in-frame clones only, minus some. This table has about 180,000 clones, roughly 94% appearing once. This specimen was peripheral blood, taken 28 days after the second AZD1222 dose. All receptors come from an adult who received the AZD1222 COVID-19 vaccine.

The CDR3 sequence: CASSLEPGGGDGYTF. The CDR3, as DNA: TGCGCCAGCAGCTTGGAGCCTGGGGGTGGGGATGGCTACACCTTC. The rearrangement links TRBV5-1 to TRBJ1-2, with D possibly TRBD1 on 5 matching bases. The V gene's germline CDR1 is SGHRS and CDR2 YFSETQ. The V end lost 0 bases, the J end lost 6 bases, and 15 bases lay between the germline ends. The CDR3 totals 15 residues.

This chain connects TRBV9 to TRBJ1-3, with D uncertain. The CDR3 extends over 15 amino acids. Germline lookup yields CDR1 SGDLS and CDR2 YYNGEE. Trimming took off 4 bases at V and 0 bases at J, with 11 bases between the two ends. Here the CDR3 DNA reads TGTGCCAGCAGCCTAGACCTTAGCTCTGGAAACACCATATATTTT. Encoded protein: CASSLDLSSGNTIYF.

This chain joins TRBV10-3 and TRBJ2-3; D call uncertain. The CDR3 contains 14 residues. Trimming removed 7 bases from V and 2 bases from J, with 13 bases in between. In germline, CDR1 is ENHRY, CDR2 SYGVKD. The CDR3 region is CAINLGDITDTQYF. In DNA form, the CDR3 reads TGTGCCATCAACTTAGGAGACATCACAGATACGCAGTATTTT.

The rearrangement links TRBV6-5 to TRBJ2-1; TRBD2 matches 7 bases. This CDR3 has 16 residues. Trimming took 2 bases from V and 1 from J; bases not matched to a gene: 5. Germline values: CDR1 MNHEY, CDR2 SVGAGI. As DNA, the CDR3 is TGTGCCAGCAGTTACGGCAGCGGGAAATCCTACAATGAGCAGTTCTTC. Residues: CASSYGSGKSYNEQFF.

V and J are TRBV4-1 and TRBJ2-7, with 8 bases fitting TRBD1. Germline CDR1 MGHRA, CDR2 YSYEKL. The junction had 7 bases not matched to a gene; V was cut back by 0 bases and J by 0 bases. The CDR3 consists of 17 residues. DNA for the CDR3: TGCGCCAGCAGCCAAGACGCAGGGACAGGCAGCTCCTACGAGCAGTACTTC. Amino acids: CASSQDAGTGSSYEQYF.

The DNA for the CDR3 is TGTGCCAGCAGCCAAGATGAGGGGGCAACTAATGAAAAACTGTTTTTT. The encoded protein is CASSQDEGATNEKLFF. The chain combines TRBV3-1 (or the pseudogene TRBV3-2) with TRBJ1-4; TRBD1 might be the D (6 bases). CDR1 LGHDT and CDR2 YNNKEL come from the germline V gene (reference sequence). Deletions cut 0 bases from V and 0 bases from J, with 8 bases between. This CDR3 is built from 16 residues.

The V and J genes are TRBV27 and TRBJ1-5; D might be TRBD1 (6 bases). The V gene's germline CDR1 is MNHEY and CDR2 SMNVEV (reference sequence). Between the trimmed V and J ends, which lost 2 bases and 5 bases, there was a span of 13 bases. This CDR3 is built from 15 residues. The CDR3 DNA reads TGTGCCAGCAGTTTAAACGGAGGGGGGCATCAGCCCCAGCATTTT. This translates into CASSLNGGGHQPQHF.

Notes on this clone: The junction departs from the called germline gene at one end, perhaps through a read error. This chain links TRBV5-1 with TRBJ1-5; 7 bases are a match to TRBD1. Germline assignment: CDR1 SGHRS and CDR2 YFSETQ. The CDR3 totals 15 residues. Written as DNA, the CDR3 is TGCGCCAGCAGCTTGGAGGGGGCTAGCCATCAGCCCCAGCATTTT. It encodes CASSLEGASHQPQHF.

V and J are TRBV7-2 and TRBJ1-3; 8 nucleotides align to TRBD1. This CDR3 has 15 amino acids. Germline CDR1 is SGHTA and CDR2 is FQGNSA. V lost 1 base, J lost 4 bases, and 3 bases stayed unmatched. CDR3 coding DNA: TGTGCCAGCAGCTTAGTATCAGGGGGCGGAAACACCATATATTTT. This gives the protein CASSLVSGGGNTIYF.

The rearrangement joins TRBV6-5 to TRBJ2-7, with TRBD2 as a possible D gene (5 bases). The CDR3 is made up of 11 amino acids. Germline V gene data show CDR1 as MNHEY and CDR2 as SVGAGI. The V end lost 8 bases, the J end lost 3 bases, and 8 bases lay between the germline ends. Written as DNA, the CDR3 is TGTGCCAGCGGCGAGGGCTACGAGCAGTACTTC. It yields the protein CASGEGYEQYF.

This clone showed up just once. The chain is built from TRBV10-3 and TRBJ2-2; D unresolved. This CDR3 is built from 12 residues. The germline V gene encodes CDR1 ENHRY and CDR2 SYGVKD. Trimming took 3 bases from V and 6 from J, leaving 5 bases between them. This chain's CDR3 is CAISDSPGELFF. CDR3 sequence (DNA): TGTGCCATCAGTGACAGCCCCGGGGAGCTGTTTTTT.

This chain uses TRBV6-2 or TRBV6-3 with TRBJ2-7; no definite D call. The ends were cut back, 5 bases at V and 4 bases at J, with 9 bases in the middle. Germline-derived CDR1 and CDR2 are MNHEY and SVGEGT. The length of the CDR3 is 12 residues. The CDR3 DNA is TGTGCCAGCAGTCTAAGTCAGTACGAGCAGTACTTC. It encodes CASSLSQYEQYF.

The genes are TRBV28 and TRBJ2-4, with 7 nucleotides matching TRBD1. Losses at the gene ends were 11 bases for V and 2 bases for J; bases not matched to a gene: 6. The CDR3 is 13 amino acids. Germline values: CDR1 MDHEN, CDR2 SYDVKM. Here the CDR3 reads CAVDRDSKNIQYF. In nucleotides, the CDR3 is TGTGCCGTAGACAGGGATTCCAAAAACATTCAGTACTTC.

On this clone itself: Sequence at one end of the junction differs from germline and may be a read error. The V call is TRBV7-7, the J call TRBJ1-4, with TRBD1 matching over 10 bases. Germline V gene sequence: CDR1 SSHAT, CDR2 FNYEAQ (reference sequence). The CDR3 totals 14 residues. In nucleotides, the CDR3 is TGTGCTAGCAGCTCCGGGACAGGGGAGGAAAAACTGTTTTTT. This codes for CASSSGTGEEKLFF.

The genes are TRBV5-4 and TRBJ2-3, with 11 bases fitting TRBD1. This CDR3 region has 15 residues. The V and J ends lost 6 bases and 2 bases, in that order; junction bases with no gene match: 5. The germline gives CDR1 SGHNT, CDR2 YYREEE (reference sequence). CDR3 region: CASTRDRGFTDTQYF. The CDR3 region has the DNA TGTGCCAGCACCCGGGACAGGGGGTTCACAGATACGCAGTATTTT. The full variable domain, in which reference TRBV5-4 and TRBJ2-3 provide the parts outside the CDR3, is ETGVTQSPTHLIKTRGQQVTLRCSSQSGHNTVSWYQQALGQGPQFIFQYYREEENGRGNFPPRFSGLQFPNYSSELNVNALELDDSALYLCASTRDRGFTDTQYFGPGTRLTVL.

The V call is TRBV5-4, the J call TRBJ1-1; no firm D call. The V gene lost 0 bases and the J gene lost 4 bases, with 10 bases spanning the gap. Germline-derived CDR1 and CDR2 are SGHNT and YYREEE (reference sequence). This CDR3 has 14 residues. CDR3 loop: CASSLDAGSTEAFF. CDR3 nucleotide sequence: TGTGCCAGCAGCTTGGATGCTGGGAGCACTGAAGCTTTCTTT.

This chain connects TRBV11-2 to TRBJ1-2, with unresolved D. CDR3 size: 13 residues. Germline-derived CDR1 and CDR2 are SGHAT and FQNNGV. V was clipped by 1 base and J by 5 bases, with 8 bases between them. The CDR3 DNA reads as TGTGCCAGCAGCTTAGCAGTAGATTATGGCTACACCTTC. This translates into CASSLAVDYGYTF.